The next 30 T cell receptor beta chains were all read from a single sample in a study of vaccination effects on CD4 cells after COVID-19. Their antigen targets remain unknown. Antigen-specific CD4+ T cells were expanded (with viral peptide pools) by the ViraFEST assay ahead of sequencing. Isolating CD4+ T cells followed about 10 days of culture. PCR showed that the person got SARS-CoV-2 infection at some point between March and December 2020. Clones were sequenced by immunoSEQ multiplex PCR, and TCRdb holds only the in-frame ones, with some missing. The table shows around 75,000 clones, with 65% to 75% occurring only once. Sequencing was performed on CD4+ T cells from PBMCs cultured with HIV peptides, taken before COVID-19 vaccination. Subset given: HIV-1 Nef peptide pool negative control/reference culture. Every receptor here comes from a human donor who had a prior SARS-CoV-2 infection.

The CDR3 loop reads CASSVVGGSTDTQYF. For the CDR3, the DNA is TGTGCCAGCAGCGTAGTGGGCGGGAGCACAGATACGCAGTATTTT. The chain employs TRBV9 and TRBJ2-3; weak D call: TRBD2 (5 bases). CDR1 and CDR2 from the germline V gene are SGDLS and YYNGEE. V lost 0 bases to trimming and J lost 0 bases, with 8 bases between them. This CDR3 is 15 amino acids long.

V usage is TRBV5-6 and J usage is TRBJ1-2, with D hard to call. V was trimmed by 1 base and J by 8 bases, leaving 12 bases between them. Germline V gives CDR1 SGHDT, CDR2 YYEEEE. The CDR3 is 13 residues long. CDR3: CASSLRGLGGYTF. The CDR3 nucleotides read TGTGCCAGCAGCTTGCGGGGTTTGGGCGGCTACACCTTC.

The chain has TRBV27 and TRBJ1-2; unclear D gene. Germline V lookup: CDR1 MNHEY, CDR2 SMNVEV (reference sequence). Trimming removed 2 bases at V and 2 bases at J, with 6 bases between. This CDR3 comprises 13 residues. The CDR3 loop is CASSLQANYGYTF. The DNA of the CDR3 is TGTGCCAGCAGTTTACAGGCGAACTATGGCTACACCTTC.

This chain uses TRBV7-2 with TRBJ2-5; D unresolved. The CDR3 spans 14 residues. The V end was cut by 0 bases, the J end by 3 bases, with 8 bases between. Germline V CDR1 and CDR2: SGHTA, FQGNSA. The CDR3 sequence is CASSLAPVEETQYF. CDR3 nucleotides: TGTGCCAGCAGCTTAGCGCCGGTGGAAGAGACCCAGTACTTC. Full variable domain (missing parts from reference TRBV7-2 and TRBJ2-5): GAGVSQSPSNKVTEKGKDVELRCDPISGHTALYWYRQSLGQGLEFLIYFQGNSAPDKSGLPSDRFSAERTGGSVSTLTIQRTQQEDSAVYLCASSLAPVEETQYFGPGTRLLVL.

CDR3 residues: CASSPRLAGGGDEQFF. The CDR3 DNA sequence: TGTGCCAGCAGCCCGCGACTAGCGGGAGGAGGGGATGAGCAGTTCTTC. The chain is built from TRBV7-2 and TRBJ2-1, with 13 bases lining up with TRBD2. After removal of 5 bases from V and 8 bases from J, the junction contained 9 bases not matched to a gene. Germline CDR1 is SGHTA and CDR2 is FQGNSA. The CDR3 totals 16 residues.

The chain uses TRBV1 and TRBJ2-7; the D call in the table, TRBD2, was not verified against the DNA. TRBV1 is annotated as a pseudogene. The CDR3 totals 14 residues. The CDR3 spells CTSSRGTGSSEQYF. CDR3 nucleotides: TGCACCAGCAGCCGAGGAACTGGGAGTAGCGAGCAGTACTTC.

This clone has a handful of counts. The CDR3 is CASSLGRDILSYNEQFF. The CDR3 bases are TGTGCCAGCAGCTTAGGTCGGGACATCCTCTCCTACAATGAGCAGTTCTTC. This chain connects TRBV11-2 to TRBJ2-1; possible D gene TRBD1, 6 bases. V was trimmed by 1 base and J by 0 bases, leaving 13 bases between them. Per the germline V gene, CDR1 is SGHAT and CDR2 is FQNNGV. The CDR3 is 17 amino acids.

The rearrangement uses TRBV11-2 and TRBJ1-1; 7 bases align to TRBD1. The CDR3 sequence is 15 residues long. The ends lost 5 bases at V and 2 bases at J; junction bases unmatched: 8. Germline V gene data show CDR1 as SGHAT and CDR2 as FQNNGV. As DNA, the CDR3 is TGTGCCAGCAGCCAAGGACAGGTAGTCAACACTGAAGCTTTCTTT. Its translation: CASSQGQVVNTEAFF.

The chain has TRBV27 and TRBJ2-7; D is possibly TRBD1 (5 bases). This CDR3 is built from 17 residues. Trimming shortened V by 6 bases and J by 0 bases, and 21 bases separated the two germline ends. Germline V gene lookup returns CDR1 MNHEY and CDR2 SMNVEV (reference sequence). The CDR3, as DNA: TGTGCCAGCAGCCAAGCTCACCAGGCAGGGTCCTCCTACGAGCAGTACTTC. Protein sequence: CASSQAHQAGSSYEQYF.

The chain joins TRBV24-1 to TRBJ2-3, with 7 bases fitting TRBD2. The CDR3 is made up of 16 amino acids. Losses at the gene ends were 0 bases for V and 2 bases for J; bases not matched to a gene: 4. Per germline, CDR1 KGHDR and CDR2 SFDVKD. The CDR3 sequence: CATSDLSGTTTDTQYF. CDR3 bases: TGTGCCACCAGTGATTTGTCCGGGACTACCACAGATACGCAGTATTTT.

The rearrangement joins TRBV7-6 to TRBJ2-7; no firm D call. Germline CDR1 is SGHVS and CDR2 is FNYEAQ. CDR3 length equals 14 residues. Trimming pared 4 bases from V and 8 bases from J, leaving 18 bases between. The CDR3 here is CASSSRNKGFKQYF. The CDR3 DNA sequence: TGTGCCAGCAGCTCACGAAACAAAGGGTTCAAGCAGTACTTC.

The chain carries TRBV25-1 and TRBJ2-3; 8 bases match TRBD2. Germline CDR1 reads MGHDK; CDR2 reads SYGVNS. Losses at the gene ends were 7 bases for V and 5 bases for J; bases not matched to a gene: 5. The CDR3 is made up of 13 amino acids. The CDR3 reads CASTGGARDTQYF. The CDR3 DNA reads TGTGCCAGCACGGGGGGGGCCAGAGATACGCAGTATTTT.

The chain uses TRBV18 and TRBJ2-7; 9 bases match TRBD1. The CDR3 runs 15 residues. J was trimmed by 6 bases and V by 4 bases; bases with no gene match: 10. Germline V lookup: CDR1 KGHSH, CDR2 LQKENI. The CDR3 reads CASSQRDRASSEQYF. The CDR3 bases are TGTGCCAGCTCACAAAGGGACAGGGCAAGCTCCGAGCAGTACTTC. Full variable domain (rest looked up from reference TRBV18 and TRBJ2-7): NAGVMQNPRHLVRRRGQEARLRCSPMKGHSHVYWYRQLPEEGLKFMVYLQKENIIDESGMPKERFSAEFPKEGPSILRIQQVVRGDSAAYFCASSQRDRASSEQYFGPGTRLTVT.

The gene calls are TRBV6-5 and TRBJ2-7; 8 bases map to TRBD2. V dropped 4 bases and J dropped 3; count of bases not matched to a gene: 11. Germline V lookup: CDR1 MNHEY, CDR2 SVGAGI. This CDR3 region has 16 residues. The CDR3 loop is CASSSIRTSKGYEQYF. The DNA of the CDR3 is TGTGCCAGCAGTTCAATTAGGACTAGCAAGGGCTACGAGCAGTACTTC.

The CDR3, as DNA: TGTGCCAGCAGCTCGGGGGGACTAGCGGGAGCGCGGGAGCAGTACTTC. This translates into CASSSGGLAGAREQYF. The chain has TRBV5-4 and TRBJ2-7, with 14 bases matching TRBD2. This CDR3 contains 16 residues. CDR1 is SGHNT, CDR2 YYREEE, per germline (reference sequence). V dropped 3 bases and J dropped 7; count of bases not matched to a gene: 9.

This clone has just one count. The J gene is TRBJ2-4, the V gene TRBV15; D may be TRBD1 or TRBD2 (5 bases each). The CDR3 spans 19 residues. Between the trimmed V and J ends, which lost 2 bases and 0 bases, there was a span of 20 bases. Per germline, CDR1 LNHNV and CDR2 YYDKDF (reference sequence). The CDR3 loop is CATSRSRDRYNLAKNIQYF. DNA of the CDR3: TGTGCCACCAGCAGATCCCGGGACCGATATAATCTAGCCAAAAACATTCAGTACTTC. The full variable domain, in which reference TRBV15 and TRBJ2-4 provide the parts outside the CDR3, is DAMVIQNPRYQVTQFGKPVTLSCSQTLNHNVMYWYQQKSSQAPKLLFHYYDKDFNNEADTPDNFQSRRPNTSFCFLDIRSPGLGDTAMYLCATSRSRDRYNLAKNIQYFGAGTRLSVL.

The CDR3 nucleotides are TGTGCCAGCAGTGTACAGGGAGATACGCAGTATTTT. Protein: CASSVQGDTQYF. The chain couples TRBV2 to TRBJ2-3; D is possibly TRBD1 (6 bases). The germline V gene has CDR1 SNHLY and CDR2 FYNNEI. V was trimmed by 4 bases and J by 5 bases, leaving 7 bases between them. This CDR3 has 12 residues. Full variable domain (missing parts from reference TRBV2 and TRBJ2-3): EPEVTQTPSHQVTQMGQEVILRCVPISNHLYFYWYRQILGQKVEFLVSFYNNEISEKSEIFDDQFSVERPDGSNFTLKIRSTKLEDSAMYFCASSVQGDTQYFGPGTRLTVL.

V is TRBV11-2 and J is TRBJ2-7; maybe TRBD2 (5 bases). Germline CDR1 is SGHAT and CDR2 is FQNNGV. The V end lost 2 bases, the J end lost 4 bases, and 12 bases lay between the germline ends. This CDR3 is built from 14 residues. The CDR3 nucleotides are TGTGCCAGCAGCTTAACGGGGTCCTCGTACGAGCAGTACTTC. This translates into CASSLTGSSYEQYF.

The table lists this clone with a few counts. The CDR3 spells CASSEGWGYEQYF. The CDR3 bases are TGTGCCAGCAGTGAAGGTTGGGGCTACGAGCAGTACTTC. The rearrangement joins TRBV6-1 to TRBJ2-7; D is ambiguous. Trimming took 1 base from V and 3 from J, leaving 7 bases between them. The germline V gene has CDR1 MNHNS and CDR2 SASEGT. The CDR3 is 13 amino acids.

The chain has TRBV2 and TRBJ1-1, with 7 bases lining up with TRBD1. CDR3 length equals 14 residues. The germline CDR1 and CDR2 sequences are SNHLY and FYNNEI. J lost 4 bases, V lost 7 bases, and 9 bases had no gene match. The CDR3 nucleotides are TGTGCCAGCACCAAGGGGGCGCCGGTCACTGAAGCTTTCTTT. It translates to CASTKGAPVTEAFF.

This chain's CDR3 is CASRQDRGSYEQYF. CDR3 in DNA: TGTGCCAGCAGGCAAGACAGGGGCTCCTACGAGCAGTACTTC. The chain is built from TRBV5-4 and TRBJ2-7; 8 positions agree with TRBD1. There are 14 residues in the CDR3. Germline V gene sequence: CDR1 SGHNT, CDR2 YYREEE (reference sequence). The J segment lost 0 bases and the V segment lost 5 bases, leaving 4 bases of the junction unmatched.

This clone has only a few counts. CDR3 bases: TGTGCCAGCAGCCACGGCGGACTAGCGGGGAAGGACAATGAGCAGTTCTTC. It is translated as CASSHGGLAGKDNEQFF. The chain joins TRBV7-2 to TRBJ2-1; 12 bases align to TRBD2. The CDR3 covers 17 residues. Germline V gives CDR1 SGHTA, CDR2 FQGNSA. Trimming took 5 bases from V and 5 from J; bases not matched to a gene: 10.

The chain joins TRBV5-5 to TRBJ2-5, with TRBD2 matching 7 bases. Germline CDR1 SGHKS, CDR2 YYEKEE (reference sequence). V lost 3 bases and J lost 4; bases outside the gene matches: 18. There are 18 residues in the CDR3. For the CDR3, the DNA is TGTGCCAGCAGCTACGACATCGCGGGGGAGGGGTTTCGAGAGACCCAGTACTTC. Its protein is CASSYDIAGEGFRETQYF.

The chain combines TRBV2 with TRBJ2-2; 7 bases match TRBD1. V lost 2 bases and J lost 0; bases outside the gene matches: 0. The length of the CDR3 is 15 residues. Germline CDR1 and CDR2: SNHLY and FYNNEI. The CDR3 nucleotides read TGTGCCAGCAGTGAACAGGGGGCGAACACCGGGGAGCTGTTTTTT. It yields the protein CASSEQGANTGELFF.

The V gene is TRBV6-5, the J gene TRBJ2-7; a weak D match, TRBD1 (5 bases). The CDR3 is 13 amino acids. Germline CDR1 reads MNHEY; CDR2 reads SVGAGI. V lost 6 bases and J lost 2, with 11 bases in between. The CDR3 region has the DNA TGTGCCAGCAGCTCAGGACACACCTACGAGCAGTACTTC. Translating gives CASSSGHTYEQYF.

This chain connects TRBV18 to TRBJ1-2; TRBD1 matches 7 bases. Per the germline V gene, CDR1 is KGHSH and CDR2 is LQKENI. Unmatched junction bases numbered 11, after V lost 6 bases and J lost 4 bases. The CDR3 loop spans 15 amino acids. This CDR3 reads CASSSAPGQFYGYTF. CDR3 nucleotide sequence: TGTGCCAGCTCGTCAGCACCGGGACAGTTCTATGGCTACACCTTC.

The chain links TRBV20-1 to TRBJ2-5; 7 bases line up with TRBD2. V gave up 3 bases and J gave up 5 bases; unmatched junction bases: 15. The germline V gene encodes CDR1 DFQATT and CDR2 SNEGSKA (reference sequence). The CDR3 totals 16 residues. The CDR3 loop reads CSASKVTGGRVETQYF. The DNA for the CDR3 is TGCAGTGCTAGTAAAGTTACCGGGGGGAGGGTGGAGACCCAGTACTTC.

This clone came up once. The rearrangement links TRBV13 to TRBJ2-1; D gene ambiguous. Germline values: CDR1 PRHDT, CDR2 FYEKMQ (reference sequence). This CDR3 is 16 amino acids long. V was clipped by 0 bases and J by 4 bases, with 13 bases between them. The CDR3 region is CASSLGTADLYNEQFF. The CDR3 nucleotides are TGTGCCAGCAGCTTAGGGACCGCTGATTTATACAATGAGCAGTTCTTC.

The chain joins TRBV10-1 to TRBJ2-5; D not resolved. This CDR3 is built from 9 residues. V was trimmed by 6 bases and J by 7 bases, leaving 3 bases between them. Germline loops: CDR1 WNHNN, CDR2 SYGVQD (reference sequence). The CDR3 protein is CASSRTQYF. DNA of the CDR3: TGCGCCAGCAGCAGGACCCAGTACTTC.

This chain links TRBV7-2 with TRBJ1-3, with no clear D. This CDR3 comprises 15 residues. Germline assignment: CDR1 SGHTA and CDR2 FQGNSA. V was clipped by 3 bases and J by 4 bases, with 13 bases between them. CDR3 sequence reads: CASSFYPPRGNTIYF. CDR3 DNA: TGTGCCAGCAGCTTTTACCCACCCAGGGGAAACACCATATATTTT.